This TCR beta chain appears in the sequencing data of a study of T cells in Graves' hyperthyroidism and ophthalmopathy. Germline trimming cut 1 base from V and 6 bases from J; bases unmatched to any gene: 7. Germline V gene lookup returns CDR1 DFQATT and CDR2 SNEGSKA (reference sequence). This CDR3 region has 16 residues. Amplification targeted TCR beta CDR3 regions from RNA transcripts. HTBI primers were the set used in a first-round RT-PCR of the TCR CDR3. TCRdb re-called the multiplex PCR reads with MiXCR, one entry per CDR3 protein. The sample yields over 400,000 distinct CDR3 sequences, approximately 14% seen once.

The TCR sequence derives from a young man with Graves' ophthalmopathy. The chain employs TRBV20-1 and TRBJ2-1, with TRBD2 identical over 12 bases. Sequencing was done on a sample of blood. Written as DNA, the CDR3 is TGCAGTGCTAGAGCTCGGCTAGCGGGGGGGTTCAATGAGCAGTTCTTC. Residues: CSARARLAGGFNEQFF.